This T cell receptor beta chain derives from a study of tumor-infiltrating lymphocytes in localized non-small cell lung cancer (dated by TCRdb to 2020 to 2023). The study in broad terms: The cohort covered several histologies, both smokers and never-smokers, and patients whose samples were collected after neoadjuvant chemotherapy. Each patient contributed resected tumor tissue and uninvolved lung tissue from the same patient, described as non-adjacent to the tumor. Flow cytometry, multiplex immunofluorescence, RNA-seq, exome sequencing and proteomics were applied to the same patients as TCR sequencing, which was one of several integrated assays. In total, the ICON cohort consisted of over a hundred surgical patients with localized non-small cell lung cancer who had their tumors resected. For roughly 56 patients, immunoSEQ T-cell fraction was compared between paired tumor and uninvolved lung. Here is what the overall study found, with its caveats: Recurrence-free survival showed no association with tumor T-cell fraction measured by TCR sequencing (p = 0.61). Because assay coverage varied across patients depending on available tissue quantity, TCR sequencing was performed for only a subset of the cohort. No difference in TCR-derived T-cell fraction was observed between the flow cytometry-defined immunotypes IM1 (good prognosis) and IM2 (poor prognosis). TCRbeta sequencing supported higher T cell infiltration in tumors than in uninvolved lung tissue, consistent with immunofluorescence CD3 counts. Because different pieces of the same tissue were used for different assays, technical variation could not be separated from intratumor heterogeneity.

ICON enrollment began in the first half of 2016, and the last patient was enrolled in 2018. Fresh tumor and matched uninvolved tissue for in-depth immune analyses, including TCR sequencing, were collected from a subcohort of around 80 patients. DNA isolated from bulk tissue, without cell sorting, was used for TCR sequencing. V is reduced by 6 bases and J by 6 bases, leaving a spacing of 12 bases between them. The CDR3 contains 12 residues, cysteine and phenylalanine counted. Only CDR3 DNA is held: 36 bases, read in frame from base 1. The germline V gene provides CDR1 SGDLS and CDR2 YYNGEE. The immunoSEQ assay used for TCR sequencing gave the T-cell fraction in both tumor and uninvolved lung tissue. The study's processing was this. In the survival analysis, patients were divided into a high T-cell fraction group (upper tertile) and a low T-cell fraction group (lower two tertiles), and the two groups were compared using a log-rank test. A signed-rank test was used to check for differences in T-cell fraction between paired tumor and uninvolved lung. Sourced from immuneACCESS, this table was stored by TCRdb with only in-frame sequences that have V and J called. A share of the clones is absent; for the studies checked, an unresolved V gene accounts for under half, and the remainder has no known explanation. Clone size and the V and J calls come from that table; the DNA yielded D and trimming. In all, the sample holds under 15,000 clones, and around 81% of those were seen once. The top ten clones comprise 4% to 5.5% of the sample.

This clone was found a few times. The target of this receptor is not known. Within one base of it there is no much larger clone, and no base qualities were kept. The chain uses TRBV9 and TRBJ1-2, with a tentative D gene TRBD1 over 5 matching bases. The sample consisted of lung tumor tissue. The receptor was isolated from a human donor with non-small cell lung cancer. CDR3 sequence: CASNQGVDGYTF. Here is the DNA: TGTGCCAGCAATCAGGGAGTGGATGGCTACACCTTC.